The entry below describes one T cell receptor (beta chain). RNA in amounts of about 0.5 to 1 ug was reverse transcribed with random hexamers. MiXCR was run by TCRdb on the immunoSEQ multiplex PCR reads, yielding one entry per CDR3 protein. Of around 200,000 distinct CDR3 sequences detected, approximately 95% appear once; the ten largest clones hold about 0.08%. These data come from a study of CD8 T cells in Susac syndrome. The specimen was CD4+ T cells from PBMCs. This TCR was sampled from a human donor with multiple sclerosis.

The CDR3 bases are TGTGCCAGCAGCCCAGTCGGACTAGCGGGGACCTATCGGGAGCAGTACGTC. Residues: CASSPVGLAGTYREQYV. The rearrangement joins TRBV9 to TRBJ2-7; TRBD2 matches at 12 bases. This CDR3 has 17 residues. Germline lookup yields CDR1 SGDLS and CDR2 YYNGEE. The V segment lost 4 bases and the J segment 7 bases; nucleotides outside the gene matches: 15.